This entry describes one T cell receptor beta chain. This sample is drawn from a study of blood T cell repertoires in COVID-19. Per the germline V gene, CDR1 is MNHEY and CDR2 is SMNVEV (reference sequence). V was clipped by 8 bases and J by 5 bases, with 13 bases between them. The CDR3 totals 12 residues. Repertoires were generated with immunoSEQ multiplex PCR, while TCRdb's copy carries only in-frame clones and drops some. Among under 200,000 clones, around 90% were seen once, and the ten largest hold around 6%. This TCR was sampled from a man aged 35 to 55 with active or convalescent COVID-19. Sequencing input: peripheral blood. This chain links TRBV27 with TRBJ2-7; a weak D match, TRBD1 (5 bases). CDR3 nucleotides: TGTGCCAGCCGGCAGGGTCTAAACGAGCAGTACTTC. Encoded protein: CASRQGLNEQYF.